These 13 T cell receptor beta chains came from one sample sequenced in a study of PD-1 blockade in mismatch repair-deficient tumors. Assay: immunoSEQ multiplex PCR; the TCRdb copy retains only in-frame clones and omits some. The sample lists over 100,000 clones, 60% to 85% seen once, with approximately 5% in the top ten. The sample in question was peripheral blood, obtained 60 weeks after starting pembrolizumab. These receptors all come from an adult with mismatch repair-deficient cancer.

The chain employs TRBV29-1 and TRBJ2-7; D is uncertain. V shed 7 bases and J shed 5 bases, with 12 bases lying between them. Germline CDR1 reads SQVTM; CDR2 reads ANQGSEA. The CDR3 is 11 residues long. This chain's CDR3 is CSALRRDEQYF. The CDR3 region has the DNA TGCAGCGCCCTCAGGAGAGACGAGCAGTACTTC.

The CDR3 coding sequence is TGCAGCGTTGGACTAGCGGAAGACAATGAGCAGTTCTTC. It codes for CSVGLAEDNEQFF. V usage is TRBV29-1 and J usage is TRBJ2-1; TRBD2 matches 9 bases. Germline assignment: CDR1 SQVTM and CDR2 ANQGSEA. V was pared by 4 bases and J by 5 bases, with 3 bases of the junction left unmatched. The CDR3 extends over 13 amino acids.

CDR3 coding DNA: TGTGCCAGCAGCCTCAACTGGGGACTAGAAGACCAGACCCAGTACTTC. Encoded protein: CASSLNWGLEDQTQYF. The chain combines TRBV4-2 with TRBJ2-5, with 8 bases identical to TRBD2. Per the germline V gene, CDR1 is LGHNA and CDR2 is YNFKEQ. V lost 4 bases and J lost 6; bases outside the gene matches: 13. The CDR3 has 16 amino acids.

This chain uses TRBV10-1 with TRBJ2-7, with D maybe TRBD1 (6 bases). Per germline, CDR1 WNHNN and CDR2 SYGVQD (reference sequence). V was shortened by 5 bases and J by 2 bases, with 7 bases between the two germline ends. CDR3 length: 12 residues. CDR3 sequence reads: CASSPGAYEQYF. The CDR3 bases are TGCGCCAGCAGTCCAGGGGCCTACGAGCAGTACTTC.

This rearrangement joins TRBV19 to TRBJ1-5, with 9 bases fitting TRBD1. Trimming at V came to 2 bases and at J to 7 bases, leaving 12 bases not matched to a gene. Germline V gene sequence: CDR1 LNHDA, CDR2 SQIVND (reference sequence). The CDR3 is made up of 17 amino acids. The CDR3 nucleotides read TGTGCCAGTAGTATAAGTGGGGGATGGACAGGGGCCCAGCCCCAGCATTTT. Amino acids: CASSISGGWTGAQPQHF.

The chain uses TRBV15 and TRBJ2-7; 9 bases match TRBD2. The germline gives CDR1 LNHNV, CDR2 YYDKDF (reference sequence). The CDR3 spans 15 residues. J was trimmed by 5 bases and V by 0 bases; bases with no gene match: 5. CDR3: CATSREAGGLDEQYF. CDR3 sequence (DNA): TGTGCCACCAGCAGAGAGGCGGGAGGGCTCGACGAGCAGTACTTC.

The CDR3 bases are TGTGCCAGCAGCTTACAGTACGGAAACAATGAGCAGTTCTTC. It codes for CASSLQYGNNEQFF. The chain combines TRBV7-9 with TRBJ2-1; no definite D call. CDR1 SEHNR and CDR2 FQNEAQ come from the germline V gene (reference sequence). CDR3 length: 14 residues. V was clipped by 2 bases and J by 5 bases, with 10 bases between them. Looking up the rest from reference TRBV7-9 and TRBJ2-1 gives the full variable domain: DTGVSQNPRHKITKRGQNVTFRCDPISEHNRLYWYRQTLGQGPEFLTYFQNEAQLEKSRLLSDRFSAERPKGSFSTLEIQRTEQGDSAMYLCASSLQYGNNEQFFGPGTRLTVL.

This clone was seen a handful of times. The V and J genes are TRBV6-1 and TRBJ2-7; TRBD1 is a possible D gene (6 bases). The V gene lost 5 bases and the J gene lost 3 bases, with 14 bases spanning the gap. CDR3 length equals 14 residues. Per the germline V gene, CDR1 is MNHNS and CDR2 is SASEGT. The CDR3 sequence is CASSPQGQNYEQYF. The CDR3 region has the DNA TGTGCCAGCAGTCCTCAAGGACAGAACTACGAGCAGTACTTC.

This clone was seen a handful of times. The chain links TRBV5-1 to TRBJ2-7, with 7 bases fitting TRBD1. CDR1 is SGHRS, CDR2 YFSETQ, per germline. The CDR3 runs to 15 residues. After removal of 3 bases from V and 3 bases from J, the junction contained 9 bases not matched to a gene. The chain's CDR3 is CASSSSRTGVYEQYF. The CDR3, as DNA: TGCGCCAGCAGCTCGAGTCGGACAGGAGTCTACGAGCAGTACTTC. The full variable domain, with the rest looked up from reference TRBV5-1 and TRBJ2-7, is KAGVTQTPRYLIKTRGQQVTLSCSPISGHRSVSWYQQTPGQGLQFLFEYFSETQRNKGNFPGRFSGRQFSNSRSEMNVSTLELGDSALYLCASSSSRTGVYEQYFGPGTRLTVT.

The chain joins TRBV19 to TRBJ1-1; no clear D. CDR3 length equals 13 residues. Germline V gene sequence: CDR1 LNHDA, CDR2 SQIVND (reference sequence). V lost 3 bases to trimming and J lost 8 bases, with 13 bases between them. The CDR3 here is CASSMRGYEEAFF. In nucleotides, the CDR3 is TGTGCCAGTAGTATGAGAGGCTACGAGGAAGCTTTCTTT.

The chain links TRBV7-9 to TRBJ2-2; D possibly corresponds to TRBD2 (6 bases). In germline, CDR1 is SEHNR, CDR2 FQNEAQ (reference sequence). V was clipped by 4 bases and J by 1 base, with 13 bases between them. The CDR3 is 16 residues long. CDR3 region: CASSSGAAENTGELFF. The CDR3 DNA sequence: TGTGCCAGCAGCTCGGGAGCAGCGGAGAACACCGGGGAGCTGTTTTTT. The whole variable domain, filled in from reference TRBV7-9 and TRBJ2-2, reads DTGVSQNPRHKITKRGQNVTFRCDPISEHNRLYWYRQTLGQGPEFLTYFQNEAQLEKSRLLSDRFSAERPKGSFSTLEIQRTEQGDSAMYLCASSSGAAENTGELFFGEGSRLTVL.

This clone was detected a few times. V gene TRBV6-1 combines with J gene TRBJ2-7; unclear D gene. The CDR3 has 15 residues. V was trimmed by 1 base and J by 4 bases, leaving 14 bases between them. The V gene's germline CDR1 is MNHNS and CDR2 SASEGT. The chain's CDR3 is CASSEVGWWSYEQYF. For the CDR3, the DNA is TGTGCCAGCAGTGAAGTGGGATGGTGGTCGTACGAGCAGTACTTC.

This clone appeared a few times. This chain links TRBV19 with TRBJ1-2; 7 nucleotides match TRBD1. The germline V gene encodes CDR1 LNHDA and CDR2 SQIVND (reference sequence). The CDR3 is 14 amino acids. The J segment lost 4 bases and the V segment lost 7 bases, leaving 9 bases of the junction unmatched. CDR3 DNA sequence: TGTGCCAGTACCCCGGACAGGACAGGCTATGGCTACACCTTC. Translation: CASTPDRTGYGYTF.